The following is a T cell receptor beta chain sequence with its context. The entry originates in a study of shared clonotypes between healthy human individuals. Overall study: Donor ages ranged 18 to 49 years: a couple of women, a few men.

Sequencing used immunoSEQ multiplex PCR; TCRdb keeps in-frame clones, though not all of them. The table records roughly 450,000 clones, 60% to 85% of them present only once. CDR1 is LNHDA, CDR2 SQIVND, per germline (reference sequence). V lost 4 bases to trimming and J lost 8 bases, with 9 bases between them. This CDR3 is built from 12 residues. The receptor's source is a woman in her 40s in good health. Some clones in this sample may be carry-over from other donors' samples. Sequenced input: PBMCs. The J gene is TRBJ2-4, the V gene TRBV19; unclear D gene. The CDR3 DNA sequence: TGTGCCAGTAGTAGGCGCCACGACATTCAGTACTTC. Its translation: CASSRRHDIQYF.